These 16 T cell receptor beta chains share one sample of origin, sequenced in a study of blood T cell repertoires in COVID-19. The data were produced by immunoSEQ multiplex PCR, yet TCRdb's version contains in-frame clones alone and is incomplete. The sample comprises about 82,000 clones, around 89% of which are singletons, and around 1.2% rests with the top ten. The sample consisted of PBMCs or T cells enriched from blood (not recorded which). These receptors were collected from a woman aged 45-65 years with acute COVID-19.

This clone is a singleton in its sample. The chain recombines TRBV3-1 (or the pseudogene TRBV3-2) with TRBJ2-7; D gene uncertain. V gave up 8 bases and J gave up 2 bases, with 13 bases separating them. CDR1 is LGHDT and CDR2 is YNNKEL in the germline V gene (reference sequence). The CDR3 has 13 residues. Here the CDR3 reads CASSDFGPYEQYF. In nucleotides, the CDR3 is TGTGCCAGCTCAGACTTTGGCCCCTACGAGCAGTACTTC.

The gene calls are TRBV30 and TRBJ1-1; 8 bases are a match to TRBD1. The CDR3 covers 15 residues. After removal of 8 bases from V and 1 base from J, the junction contained 12 bases not matched to a gene. Germline values: CDR1 GTSNPN, CDR2 SVGIG (reference sequence). CDR3 nucleotide sequence: TGTGCCACCTTAGGCCCTGGGACAGGGAACACTGAAGCTTTCTTT. Its translation: CATLGPGTGNTEAFF.

The rearrangement links TRBV14 to TRBJ2-3; D is possibly TRBD1 (6 bases). From germline, CDR1 is SGHDN and CDR2 FVKESK. V gave up 3 bases and J gave up 1 base, with 14 bases separating them. The CDR3 covers 16 residues. CDR3 region: CASSHLRGGRTDTQYF. CDR3 nucleotides: TGTGCCAGCAGCCACCTCCGAGGGGGACGCACAGATACGCAGTATTTT.

The rearrangement joins TRBV11-3 to TRBJ1-1; TRBD1 matches at 7 bases. The J segment lost 4 bases and the V segment lost 5 bases, leaving 10 bases of the junction unmatched. This CDR3 comprises 15 residues. Per germline, CDR1 SGHNT and CDR2 YENEEA. The CDR3 sequence: CASSVPRGGVTEAFF. CDR3 coding DNA: TGTGCCAGCAGCGTTCCCAGAGGGGGCGTCACTGAAGCTTTCTTT.

The chain is built from TRBV7-8 and TRBJ2-2; the match to TRBD2 covers 8 bases. The V gene end was trimmed by 5 bases and the J gene end by 1 base; junction bases not matched to a gene: 6. The CDR3 runs 16 residues. Germline values: CDR1 SGHVS, CDR2 FQNEAQ. CDR3 sequence (DNA): TGTGCCAGCAGCCCTAGAAGCGGGAGGAACACCGGGGAGCTGTTTTTT. This codes for CASSPRSGRNTGELFF.

This chain links TRBV7-9 with TRBJ1-1, with 7 bases aligning to TRBD1. The CDR3 extends over 13 amino acids. Germline V CDR1 and CDR2: SEHNR, FQNEAQ (reference sequence). V was pared by 5 bases and J by 6 bases, with 6 bases of the junction left unmatched. The CDR3 loop is CASSPSQGAEAFF. The CDR3 bases are TGTGCCAGCAGCCCCTCCCAGGGGGCTGAAGCTTTCTTT. The full variable domain, in which reference TRBV7-9 and TRBJ1-1 provide the parts outside the CDR3, is DTGVSQNPRHKITKRGQNVTFRCDPISEHNRLYWYRQTLGQGPEFLTYFQNEAQLEKSRLLSDRFSAERPKGSFSTLEIQRTEQGDSAMYLCASSPSQGAEAFFGQGTRLTVV.

The V and J genes are TRBV5-1 and TRBJ1-1; 11 positions agree with TRBD1. This CDR3 spans 16 amino acids. V was pared by 0 bases and J by 1 base, with 2 bases of the junction left unmatched. CDR1 is SGHRS, CDR2 YFSETQ, per germline. The CDR3 loop reads CASSLGDRGTNTEAFF. DNA of the CDR3: TGCGCCAGCAGCTTGGGGGACAGGGGGACGAACACTGAAGCTTTCTTT.

Only a few counts were recorded for this clone. The V and J genes are TRBV7-8 and TRBJ2-1; 11 bases match TRBD2. V lost 7 bases, J lost 7 bases, and 9 bases stayed unmatched. This CDR3 is built from 15 residues. Per germline, CDR1 SGHVS and CDR2 FQNEAQ. CDR3 residues: CASTPGLAVENEQFF. The CDR3 bases are TGTGCCAGCACCCCGGGACTAGCGGTGGAAAATGAGCAGTTCTTC.

The J gene is TRBJ2-2, the V gene TRBV4-2; TRBD2 agrees at 10 bases. The CDR3 totals 18 residues. Germline lookup yields CDR1 LGHNA and CDR2 YNFKEQ. The trim removed 0 bases at V and 0 bases at J, leaving 4 bases unmatched. In DNA, the CDR3 is TGTGCCAGCAGCCAAGAGCCTAGCGGGAGAACGAACACCGGGGAGCTGTTTTTT. This codes for CASSQEPSGRTNTGELFF.

This chain uses TRBV5-4 with TRBJ2-2; 7 bases are shared with TRBD1. V trimming: 1 base; J trimming: 6 bases; junction bases outside the gene matches: 9. The germline V gene encodes CDR1 SGHNT and CDR2 YYREEE (reference sequence). The CDR3 extends over 16 amino acids. The CDR3 reads CASSLPHRGSPGELFF. The CDR3 DNA is TGTGCCAGCAGCTTGCCTCACAGGGGATCACCCGGGGAGCTGTTTTTT.

As regards this clone: A single base separates this from a much larger clone, so it may be a read error. Other DNA sequences from this sample encode an identical CDR3 as well. V gene TRBV3-1 (or the pseudogene TRBV3-2) combines with J gene TRBJ2-7; TRBD1 matches 11 bases. This CDR3 contains 15 residues. Germline values: CDR1 LGHDT, CDR2 YNNKEL (reference sequence). V was clipped by 2 bases and J by 2 bases; unmatched bases: 2. The CDR3 bases are TGTGCCAGCAGCCAACCGGGACAGGGGGCCTACGAGCAGTACTTC. It yields the protein CASSQPGQGAYEQYF.

The V and J genes are TRBV19 and TRBJ1-5; no definite D call. Deletions cut 5 bases from V and 5 bases from J, with 13 bases between. CDR1 and CDR2 (germline): LNHDA, SQIVND (reference sequence). The CDR3 runs 14 residues. CDR3: CASSLSQRHQPQHF. The CDR3 DNA follows: TGTGCCAGTAGTCTAAGTCAACGCCATCAGCCCCAGCATTTT.

The V and J genes are TRBV6-2 or TRBV6-3 and TRBJ2-7, with D possibly TRBD2 on 6 matching bases. The CDR3 covers 14 residues. The germline V and J ends were trimmed by 4 bases and 2 bases, with 12 bases remaining between them. The germline V gene has CDR1 MNHEY and CDR2 SVGEGT. The CDR3 DNA reads as TGTGCCAGCAGTTTTGGCGGGACTCCCTACGAGCAGTACTTC. It specifies CASSFGGTPYEQYF.

V gene TRBV19 combines with J gene TRBJ2-1; 8 bases match TRBD2. This CDR3 is built from 14 residues. J was trimmed by 7 bases and V by 8 bases; bases with no gene match: 10. CDR1 LNHDA and CDR2 SQIVND come from the germline V gene (reference sequence). CDR3 protein: CASSLAGSGNEQFF. DNA of the CDR3: TGTGCCAGTTCCCTAGCGGGCTCCGGGAATGAGCAGTTCTTC.

The chain is built from TRBV7-3 and TRBJ2-1, with TRBD2 matching 12 bases. The V segment lost 5 bases and the J segment 9 bases; nucleotides outside the gene matches: 8. Germline V gene sequence: CDR1 SGHTA, CDR2 FQGTGA. This CDR3 is built from 15 residues. In nucleotides, the CDR3 is TGTGCCAGCAGCCTCTGGACTAGCGGGATTGGTGAGCAGTTCTTC. It is translated as CASSLWTSGIGEQFF.

V gene TRBV2 combines with J gene TRBJ1-5; D call uncertain. Trimming cost V 7 bases and J 2 bases, with 9 bases left between them. Germline CDR1 and CDR2: SNHLY and FYNNEI. The CDR3 has 13 amino acids. The DNA for the CDR3 is TGTGCCAGCAACCGGGTGGGCAATCAGCCCCAGCATTTT. It translates to CASNRVGNQPQHF. Full variable domain (outside the CDR3, taken from reference TRBV2 and TRBJ1-5): EPEVTQTPSHQVTQMGQEVILRCVPISNHLYFYWYRQILGQKVEFLVSFYNNEISEKSEIFDDQFSVERPDGSNFTLKIRSTKLEDSAMYFCASNRVGNQPQHFGDGTRLSIL.